This TCR beta chain was sequenced for a study of blood T cells in healthy people across ages. CDR3 size: 16 residues. CDR1 DFQATT and CDR2 SNEGSKA come from the germline V gene (reference sequence). Combining a sample-barcoded 5' primer with a J-beta primer mix, a second PCR ran for 7 to 11 cycles. Via MiXCR, TCRdb re-called the 5' RACE reads, giving one row per CDR3 protein. This table has some 1,800,000 distinct CDR3 sequences, approximately 39% appearing once. There were healthy Caucasian individuals from Russia, aged roughly 6 to 90, serving as donors. On this clonotype: At one of its ends the junction is not consistent with the germline gene, which may arise from a read error.

The receptor's source is a human donor in good health. The rearrangement joins TRBV20-1 to TRBJ2-7; D is perhaps TRBD1 or TRBD2 (5 bases each). The specimen sequenced was blood. DNA for the CDR3: TGCAGTGCTGGAGATCGGGGCGCATCACGGGGCTACGAGCAGTACTTC. The encoded protein is CSAGDRGASRGYEQYF.